The present entry profiles one T cell receptor (beta chain) with its context. The antigen remains undetermined. V was pared by 2 bases and J by 4 bases, with 20 bases between. Germline V gives CDR1 SGHDN, CDR2 FVKESK. CDR3 length equals 17 residues. The repertoire was sequenced with immunoSEQ multiplex PCR; TCRdb's copy has only in-frame clones and lacks some. The sample carries some 150,000 clones, about nine tenths recorded once. The data were taken from a study of T cell responses to AZD1222 COVID-19 vaccine. Study results and limitations: At 160-218 and 743-854, vaccine-associated CD4 TCRs were dominant, and they spanned spike. There were mostly white British donors and more females than males, and clonal diversity was possibly underestimated. Only six or seven AZD1222 recipients were seropositive at baseline. Two AZD1222 administrations were followed by greater Spike-specific TCR breadth and depth.

The rearrangement joins TRBV14 to TRBJ1-1; D is unclear. The specimen was peripheral blood, collected after recovery from COVID-19. The sequence derives from an adult who had recovered from COVID-19. In DNA, the CDR3 is TGTGCCAGCAGCCAAAGGCCCGGGCCGGGGTTGGCCACTGAAGCTTTCTTT. It translates to CASSQRPGPGLATEAFF.